These 18 T cell receptor beta chains came from one sample sequenced in a study of long-term antiretroviral therapy in people with HIV. Investigators performed immunoSEQ version v3.0 at survey level. Method: immunoSEQ multiplex PCR; TCRdb's copy keeps in-frame clones and lacks some. The sample lists around 25,000 clones, 65% to 90% occurring once. The source material was unsorted PBMCs, sampled at the start of antiretroviral therapy, before treatment. The receptors come from a woman between 18 and 29 years old with HIV.

CDR3: CASSPAMGLDVNEQFF. The CDR3 region has the DNA TGTGCCAGCTCCCCGGCAATGGGACTAGATGTCAATGAGCAGTTCTTC. The chain is built from TRBV18 and TRBJ2-1; TRBD2 matches 8 bases. Per the germline V gene, CDR1 is KGHSH and CDR2 is LQKENI. There are 16 residues in the CDR3. The J segment lost 6 bases and the V segment lost 6 bases, leaving 13 bases of the junction unmatched.

The chain has TRBV5-6 and TRBJ2-2; D not certain. V was cut by 2 bases and J by 6 bases, with 23 bases left in between. In germline, CDR1 is SGHDT, CDR2 YYEEEE. The CDR3 spans 18 residues. CDR3 nucleotides: TGTGCCAGCAGCTTTGGTCGTGTCGGGTTTGTAAGCGCCGGGGAGCTGTTTTTT. This gives the protein CASSFGRVGFVSAGELFF.

The chain carries TRBV6-1 and TRBJ1-5; D call uncertain. Trimming shortened V by 7 bases and J by 4 bases, and 11 bases separated the two germline ends. Germline lookup yields CDR1 MNHNS and CDR2 SASEGT. CDR3 length equals 13 residues. CDR3 in DNA: TGTGCCAGCATCTCGACGGCGAATCAGCCCCAGCATTTT. Translation gives CASISTANQPQHF.

This chain connects TRBV5-1 to TRBJ1-1, with D possibly TRBD1 on 5 matching bases. This CDR3 is built from 12 residues. Germline values: CDR1 SGHRS, CDR2 YFSETQ. V lost 4 bases and J lost 9, with 13 bases in between. The CDR3 protein is CASSDQGPQAFF. The CDR3 DNA reads as TGCGCCAGCAGCGATCAGGGTCCCCAAGCTTTCTTT.

This clone was detected only once. The chain recombines TRBV4-2 with TRBJ1-4; D might be TRBD1 (5 bases). Germline V gene lookup returns CDR1 LGHNA and CDR2 YNFKEQ. The ends were cut back, 4 bases at V and 8 bases at J, with 11 bases in the middle. The CDR3 has 13 amino acids. The CDR3 reads CASSRGVREKLFF. As DNA, the CDR3 is TGTGCCAGCAGCCGAGGGGTCAGGGAAAAACTGTTTTTT.

This chain connects TRBV29-1 to TRBJ2-3; 10 bases agree with TRBD2. J gave up 1 base and V 6 bases, and 7 bases lay outside the gene matches. The CDR3 has 15 amino acids. Looked up from germline, CDR1 is SQVTM and CDR2 is ANQGSEA. The CDR3, as DNA: TGCAGCGTAGCGCCGCTAGCGGGGGGCACAGATACGCAGTATTTT. This codes for CSVAPLAGGTDTQYF.

This clone was found a few times. The rearrangement links TRBV6-6 to TRBJ1-2; the D gene is possibly TRBD1 (5 bases). The CDR3 covers 16 residues. Germline V gene lookup returns CDR1 MNHNY and CDR2 SVGAGI (reference sequence). Trimming took off 2 bases at V and 4 bases at J, with 17 bases between the two ends. This CDR3 is CASSYPEPGPSYGYTF. The CDR3 DNA sequence: TGTGCCAGCAGTTACCCGGAACCGGGGCCGTCCTATGGCTACACCTTC.

V is TRBV7-2 and J is TRBJ1-1; 11 bases are a match to TRBD1. CDR1 is SGHTA and CDR2 is FQGNSA in the germline V gene. Trimming cost V 4 bases and J 3 bases; bases outside gene matches: 7. The CDR3 has 16 residues. CDR3 region: CASSSPGQGAHTEAFF. In DNA, the CDR3 is TGTGCCAGCAGCTCGCCCGGACAGGGGGCGCACACTGAAGCTTTCTTT.

The DNA for the CDR3 is TGCGCCAGCAGCTTGGCCAGGCAGGCAGCCGAGACCCAGTACTTC. The encoded protein is CASSLARQAAETQYF. The chain employs TRBV5-1 and TRBJ2-5; D remains ambiguous. CDR1 SGHRS and CDR2 YFSETQ come from the germline V gene. The V end lost 0 bases, the J end lost 5 bases, and 14 bases lay between the germline ends. The length of the CDR3 is 15 residues.

The chain combines TRBV29-1 with TRBJ2-7, with D unresolved. The CDR3 length is 13 residues. The V and J ends lost 2 bases and 4 bases respectively, with 12 bases between them. The germline gives CDR1 SQVTM, CDR2 ANQGSEA. CDR3 amino acids: CSVEHGVGYEQYF. In nucleotides, the CDR3 is TGCAGCGTTGAACATGGAGTGGGATACGAGCAGTACTTC.

This clone occurred once. The chain links TRBV5-4 to TRBJ1-1; D gene ambiguous. The germline V and J ends were trimmed by 4 bases and 1 base, with 11 bases remaining between them. Germline CDR1 is SGHNT and CDR2 is YYREEE (reference sequence). The CDR3 length is 14 residues. The CDR3 spells CASSIGTQNTEAFF. The DNA of the CDR3 is TGTGCCAGCAGCATAGGAACACAGAACACTGAAGCTTTCTTT.

J is TRBJ2-7 and V is TRBV7-8, with unresolved D. CDR1 SGHVS and CDR2 FQNEAQ come from the germline V gene. This CDR3 spans 13 amino acids. V lost 0 bases, J lost 4 bases, and 7 bases lay in between. The CDR3 reads CASSLATGYEQYF. In nucleotides, the CDR3 is TGTGCCAGCAGCTTAGCAACTGGTTACGAGCAGTACTTC.

V is TRBV9 and J is TRBJ2-1; no firm D call. V was clipped by 2 bases and J by 10 bases, with 22 bases between them. The CDR3 has 16 residues. CDR1 and CDR2 from the germline V gene are SGDLS and YYNGEE. CDR3 in DNA: TGTGCCAGCAGCGTTGCGGCTAGTTTCAGTCCCTGGGAGCAGTTCTTC. It translates to CASSVAASFSPWEQFF.

V is TRBV7-6 and J is TRBJ1-1; D is perhaps TRBD1 (5 bases). Trimming stripped 5 bases from V and 5 bases from J, with 12 bases between. CDR3 length: 13 residues. Germline V lookup: CDR1 SGHVS, CDR2 FNYEAQ. As DNA, the CDR3 is TGTGCCAGCAGCGAAGTGGGGGGGACTGAAGCTTTCTTT. Its protein is CASSEVGGTEAFF. The full variable domain, its missing parts supplied by reference TRBV7-6 and TRBJ1-1, is GAGVSQSPRYKVTKRGQDVALRCDPISGHVSLYWYRQALGQGPEFLTYFNYEAQQDKSGLPNDRFSAERPEGSISTLTIQRTEQRDSAMYRCASSEVGGTEAFFGQGTRLTVV.

The chain employs TRBV28 and TRBJ2-2, with a tentative D call TRBD2 (5 bases). This CDR3 has 14 residues. Germline assignment: CDR1 MDHEN and CDR2 SYDVKM. Trimming pared 6 bases from V and 7 bases from J, leaving 15 bases between. The CDR3 coding sequence is TGTGCCAGCAGCCTTTTGGCGGGTGGCGGGGAGCTGTTTTTT. Its protein is CASSLLAGGGELFF. Drawing the rest from reference TRBV28 and TRBJ2-2, the complete variable domain is DVKVTQSSRYLVKRTGEKVFLECVQDMDHENMFWYRQDPGLGLRLIYFSYDVKMKEKGDIPEGYSVSREKKERFSLILESASTNQTSMYLCASSLLAGGGELFFGEGSRLTVL.

This clone was found a few times. This chain links TRBV7-9 with TRBJ1-3; no clear D. Germline V gene sequence: CDR1 SEHNR, CDR2 FQNEAQ (reference sequence). V was clipped by 5 bases and J by 0 bases, with 8 bases between them. This CDR3 comprises 14 residues. In nucleotides, the CDR3 is TGTGCCAGCAGCGCCAAGGGCTCTGGAAACACCATATATTTT. It yields the protein CASSAKGSGNTIYF.

This sequence joins TRBV2 and TRBJ2-7; TRBD1 agrees at 12 bases. The CDR3 is 19 residues long. CDR1 SNHLY and CDR2 FYNNEI come from the germline V gene. The trim removed 4 bases at V and 4 bases at J, leaving 17 bases unmatched. This CDR3 is CASSGSPGQGAFPRYEQYF. CDR3 coding DNA: TGTGCCAGCAGTGGGTCTCCGGGACAGGGGGCTTTCCCTCGTTACGAGCAGTACTTC. Filled out from reference TRBV2 and TRBJ2-7, the complete variable domain reads EPEVTQTPSHQVTQMGQEVILRCVPISNHLYFYWYRQILGQKVEFLVSFYNNEISEKSEIFDDQFSVERPDGSNFTLKIRSTKLEDSAMYFCASSGSPGQGAFPRYEQYFGPGTRLTVT.

The rearrangement links TRBV7-9 to TRBJ2-7; 9 bases line up with TRBD2. Germline-derived CDR1 and CDR2 are SEHNR and FQNEAQ (reference sequence). This CDR3 spans 14 amino acids. J lost 3 bases, V lost 5 bases, and 5 bases had no gene match. CDR3 in DNA: TGTGCCAGCAGCGACCTTAGCGGGAGCTACGAGCAGTACTTC. Translation: CASSDLSGSYEQYF. Together with reference TRBV7-9 and TRBJ2-7, the CDR3 gives the full variable domain: DTGVSQNPRHKITKRGQNVTFRCDPISEHNRLYWYRQTLGQGPEFLTYFQNEAQLEKSRLLSDRFSAERPKGSFSTLEIQRTEQGDSAMYLCASSDLSGSYEQYFGPGTRLTVT.